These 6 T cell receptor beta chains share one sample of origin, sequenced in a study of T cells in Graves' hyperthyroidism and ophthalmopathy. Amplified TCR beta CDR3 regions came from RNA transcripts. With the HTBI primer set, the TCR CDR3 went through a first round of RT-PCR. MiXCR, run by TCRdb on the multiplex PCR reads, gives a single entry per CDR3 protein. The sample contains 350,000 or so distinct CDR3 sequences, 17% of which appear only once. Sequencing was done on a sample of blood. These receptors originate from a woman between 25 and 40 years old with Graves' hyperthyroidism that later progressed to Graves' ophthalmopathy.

The CDR3 is CASSPRDGRFGRYEQYF. In nucleotides, the CDR3 is TGTGCCAGCTCACCCCGGGATGGTCGCTTCGGGAGGTACGAGCAGTACTTC. The V gene is TRBV18, the J gene TRBJ2-7; TRBD2 matches 7 bases. V was clipped by 3 bases and J by 4 bases; unmatched bases: 15. CDR1 and CDR2 (germline): KGHSH, LQKENI. This CDR3 has 17 residues.

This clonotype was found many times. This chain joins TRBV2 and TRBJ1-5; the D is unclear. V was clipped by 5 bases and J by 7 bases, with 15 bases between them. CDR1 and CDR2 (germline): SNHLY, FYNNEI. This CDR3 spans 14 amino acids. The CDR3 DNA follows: TGTGCCAGCAGTCCCGGCCCTGGGCGACAGCCCCAGCATTTT. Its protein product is CASSPGPGRQPQHF.

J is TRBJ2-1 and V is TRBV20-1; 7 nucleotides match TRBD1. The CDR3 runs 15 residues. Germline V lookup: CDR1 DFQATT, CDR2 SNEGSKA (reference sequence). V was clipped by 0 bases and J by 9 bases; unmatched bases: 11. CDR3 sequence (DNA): TGCAGTGCTAGAGATGTCCGACAGGGTTCGTCTGAGCAGTTCTTC. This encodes CSARDVRQGSSEQFF.

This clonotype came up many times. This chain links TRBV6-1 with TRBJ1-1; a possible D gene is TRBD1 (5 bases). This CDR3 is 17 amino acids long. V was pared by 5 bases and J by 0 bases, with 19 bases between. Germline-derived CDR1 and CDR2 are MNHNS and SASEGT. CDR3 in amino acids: CASSFSRDPTMNTEAFF. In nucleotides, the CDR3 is TGTGCCAGCAGTTTTTCCCGGGACCCCACCATGAACACTGAAGCTTTCTTT.

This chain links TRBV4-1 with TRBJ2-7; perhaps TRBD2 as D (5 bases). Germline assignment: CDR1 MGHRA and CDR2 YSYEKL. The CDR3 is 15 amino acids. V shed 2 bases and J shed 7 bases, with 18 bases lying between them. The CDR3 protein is CASSQYGVMGIEQYF. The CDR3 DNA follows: TGCGCCAGCAGCCAATACGGGGTCATGGGAATTGAGCAGTACTTC.

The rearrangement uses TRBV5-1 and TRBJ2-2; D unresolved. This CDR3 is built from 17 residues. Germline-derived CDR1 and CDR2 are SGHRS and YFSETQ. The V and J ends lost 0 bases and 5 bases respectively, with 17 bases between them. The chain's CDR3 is CASSLGPGFGGTGELFF. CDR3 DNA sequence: TGCGCCAGCAGCTTGGGACCCGGCTTTGGTGGGACCGGGGAGCTGTTTTTT.